Listed here are 8 T cell receptor beta chains from one sample, sequenced in a study of blood T cells in healthy people across ages. A second roughly 6 to 11 cycle PCR used barcoded and J-beta primers. One entry per CDR3 protein results from TCRdb running MiXCR on the 5' RACE reads. Altogether roughly 680,000 distinct CDR3 sequences are present, more than 45% being singletons, with the ten largest covering 13%. Material: blood. These receptors were collected from a woman of 80 years or more in good health.

The V gene is TRBV29-1, the J gene TRBJ1-2; D uncertain. CDR1 and CDR2 from the germline V gene are SQVTM and ANQGSEA. The CDR3 has 16 amino acids. Trimming pared 6 bases from V and 0 bases from J, leaving 20 bases between. This chain's CDR3 is CSVPGVRDPANYGYTF. The CDR3 DNA reads as TGCAGCGTCCCCGGGGTCCGGGATCCAGCTAACTATGGCTACACCTTC.

This clonotype was detected ten times or more. The genes are TRBV2 and TRBJ2-1; TRBD1 is a possible D gene (6 bases). The CDR3 spans 14 residues. V was cut by 8 bases and J by 0 bases, with 11 bases left in between. CDR1 and CDR2 (germline): SNHLY, FYNNEI. In DNA form, the CDR3 reads TGTGCCAGCGAGGGGGTGAGCTCCTACAATGAGCAGTTCTTC. This codes for CASEGVSSYNEQFF.

The J gene is TRBJ2-5, the V gene TRBV3-1; a possible D gene is TRBD2 (5 bases). V dropped 4 bases and J dropped 2 bases, with 11 bases sitting between them. The CDR3 has 14 residues. Germline V gene sequence: CDR1 LGHDT, CDR2 YNNKEL (reference sequence). CDR3 loop: CASSRDYTQETQYF. The CDR3 nucleotides are TGTGCCAGCAGCCGCGACTACACTCAAGAGACCCAGTACTTC.

The rearrangement uses TRBV5-1 and TRBJ2-1; 9 bases are a match to TRBD2. V lost 5 bases and J lost 5; bases outside the gene matches: 20. Germline values: CDR1 SGHRS, CDR2 YFSETQ. The CDR3 has 19 amino acids. As DNA, the CDR3 is TGCGCCAGCAGTCCTAAGGCGGGGGGGGCCCTTAGGTTCCACAATGAGCAGTTCTTC. It codes for CASSPKAGGALRFHNEQFF.

Remarks on this clonotype: A clone one base away is much larger, so this may be a read error. The V call is TRBV7-2, the J call TRBJ2-7, with TRBD1 as a possible D gene (6 bases). CDR1 is SGHTA, CDR2 FQGNSA, per germline. Deletions cut 4 bases from V and 0 bases from J, with 22 bases between. The CDR3 contains 18 residues. Here the CDR3 DNA reads TGTGCCAGCAGCTATCGGCCCTCGGTGGGGGCTCTCTCCTACGAGCAGTACTTC. Translating gives CASSYRPSVGALSYEQYF. Full variable domain (remainder filled in from reference TRBV7-2 and TRBJ2-7): GAGVSQSPSNKVTEKGKDVELRCDPISGHTALYWYRQSLGQGLEFLIYFQGNSAPDKSGLPSDRFSAERTGGSVSTLTIQRTQQEDSAVYLCASSYRPSVGALSYEQYFGPGTRLTVT.

This clonotype has just one count. A read error may explain this, as a much larger clone is one base away. V is TRBV3-1 and J is TRBJ2-3, with D hard to call. CDR1 is LGHDT, CDR2 YNNKEL, per germline (reference sequence). The CDR3 covers 16 residues. The CDR3 nucleotides read TGTGCCGGCAGCCCCATTGGCGCGCCTAGCACAGATACGCAGTATTTT. This encodes CAGSPIGAPSTDTQYF.

This clonotype was counted at least ten times. The chain combines TRBV29-1 with TRBJ1-2; TRBD1 matches 7 bases. Trimming removed 6 bases from V and 8 bases from J; junction bases left unmatched: 9. The CDR3 covers 12 residues. CDR1 is SQVTM and CDR2 is ANQGSEA in the germline V gene. Here the CDR3 DNA reads TGCAGCGTCGTGACAGGGTCTCGAGGCTACACCTTC. Encoded protein: CSVVTGSRGYTF.

V usage is TRBV4-1 and J usage is TRBJ2-4; either TRBD1 or TRBD2 may supply D (5 bases each). The tail of the sequence fits TRBJ2-7 better, so the J call may be wrong. This CDR3 comprises 16 residues. The V gene's germline CDR1 is MGHRA and CDR2 YSYEKL. CDR3 in DNA: TGCGCCAGCAGCCAAGTTTCCGGGCAGGGAGCCTACGAGCAGTACTTC. Translated: CASSQVSGQGAYEQYF.